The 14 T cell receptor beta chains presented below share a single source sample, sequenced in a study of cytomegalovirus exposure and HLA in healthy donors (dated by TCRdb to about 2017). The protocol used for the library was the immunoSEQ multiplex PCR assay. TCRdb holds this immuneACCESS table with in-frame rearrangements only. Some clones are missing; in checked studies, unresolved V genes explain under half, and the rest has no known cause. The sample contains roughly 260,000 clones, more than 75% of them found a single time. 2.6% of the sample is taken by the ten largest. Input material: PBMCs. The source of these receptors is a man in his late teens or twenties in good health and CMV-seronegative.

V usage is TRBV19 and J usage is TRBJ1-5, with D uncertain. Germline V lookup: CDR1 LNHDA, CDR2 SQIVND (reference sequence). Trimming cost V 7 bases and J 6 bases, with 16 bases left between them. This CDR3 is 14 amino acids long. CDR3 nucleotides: TGTGCCAGTACCCTGGGCGGGGTCGCTCAGCCCCAGCATTTT. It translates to CASTLGGVAQPQHF.

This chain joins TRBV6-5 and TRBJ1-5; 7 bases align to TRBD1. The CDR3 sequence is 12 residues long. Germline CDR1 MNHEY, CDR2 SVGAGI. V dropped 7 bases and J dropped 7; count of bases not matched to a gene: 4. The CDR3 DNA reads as TGTGCCAGCACCCCAGGGGGACAGCCCCAGCATTTT. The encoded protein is CASTPGGQPQHF.

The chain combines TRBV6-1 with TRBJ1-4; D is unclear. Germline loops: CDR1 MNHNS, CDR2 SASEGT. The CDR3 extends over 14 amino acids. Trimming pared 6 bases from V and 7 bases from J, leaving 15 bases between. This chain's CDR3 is CASREMAGSEKLFF. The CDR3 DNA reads TGTGCCAGCAGAGAAATGGCAGGCAGTGAAAAACTGTTTTTT.

Here the CDR3 reads CASSQDRAGGQPQHF. DNA of the CDR3: TGTGCCAGCAGCCAAGATCGGGCGGGAGGTCAGCCCCAGCATTTT. The gene calls are TRBV4-2 and TRBJ1-5; D remains unclear. V was trimmed by 0 bases and J by 6 bases, leaving 12 bases between them. Per the germline V gene, CDR1 is LGHNA and CDR2 is YNFKEQ. CDR3 size: 15 residues.

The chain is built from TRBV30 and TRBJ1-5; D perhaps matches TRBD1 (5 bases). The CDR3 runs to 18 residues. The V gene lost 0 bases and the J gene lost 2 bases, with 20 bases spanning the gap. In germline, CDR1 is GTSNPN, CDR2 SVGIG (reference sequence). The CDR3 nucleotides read TGTGCCTGGAGTGTACTAGACGGGGGGAAGAGGGGCAATCAGCCCCAGCATTTT. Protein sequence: CAWSVLDGGKRGNQPQHF. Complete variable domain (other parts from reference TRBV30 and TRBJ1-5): SQTIHQWPATLVQPVGSPLSLECTVEGTSNPNLYWYRQAAGRGLQLLFYSVGIGQISSEVPQNLSASRPQDRQFILSSKKLLLSDSGFYLCAWSVLDGGKRGNQPQHFGDGTRLSIL.

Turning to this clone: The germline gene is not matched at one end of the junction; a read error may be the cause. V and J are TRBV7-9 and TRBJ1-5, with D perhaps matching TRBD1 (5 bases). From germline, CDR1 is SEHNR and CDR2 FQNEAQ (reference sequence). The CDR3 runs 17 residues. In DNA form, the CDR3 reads TGTGCCAGCAGCCTAGCTGGGGCACCGACTAGCAATCAGCCCCAGCATTTT. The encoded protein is CASSLAGAPTSNQPQHF.

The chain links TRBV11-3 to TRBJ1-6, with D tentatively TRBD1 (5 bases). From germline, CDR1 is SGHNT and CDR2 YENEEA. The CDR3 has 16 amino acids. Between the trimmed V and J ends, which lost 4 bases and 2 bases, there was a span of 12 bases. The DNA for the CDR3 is TGTGCCAGCAGCTACAGGTCCGATACCTATAATTCACCCCTCCACTTT. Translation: CASSYRSDTYNSPLHF.

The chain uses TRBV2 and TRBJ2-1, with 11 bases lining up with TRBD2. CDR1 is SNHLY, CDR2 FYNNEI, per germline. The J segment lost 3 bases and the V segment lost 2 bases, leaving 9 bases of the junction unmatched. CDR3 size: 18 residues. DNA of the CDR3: TGTGCCAGCAGTGAATTAATTAGCGGGGGGGCCCTCTACAATGAGCAGTTCTTC. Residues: CASSELISGGALYNEQFF. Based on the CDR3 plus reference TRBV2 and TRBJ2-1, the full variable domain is EPEVTQTPSHQVTQMGQEVILRCVPISNHLYFYWYRQILGQKVEFLVSFYNNEISEKSEIFDDQFSVERPDGSNFTLKIRSTKLEDSAMYFCASSELISGGALYNEQFFGPGTRLTVL.

Here the CDR3 DNA reads TGTGCCAGCAGTTACGAGCCGCCCCCGGGCACTGAAGCTTTCTTT. This sequence encodes CASSYEPPPGTEAFF. The V gene is TRBV6-5, the J gene TRBJ1-1, with D hard to call. There are 15 residues in the CDR3. CDR1 and CDR2 from the germline V gene are MNHEY and SVGAGI. V was pared by 2 bases and J by 4 bases, with 14 bases between.

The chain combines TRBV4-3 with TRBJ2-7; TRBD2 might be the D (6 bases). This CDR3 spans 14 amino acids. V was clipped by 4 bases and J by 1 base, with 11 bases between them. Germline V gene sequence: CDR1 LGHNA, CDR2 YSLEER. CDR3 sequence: CASSPRDFSYEQYF. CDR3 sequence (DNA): TGCGCCAGCAGCCCCCGGGACTTTTCCTACGAGCAGTACTTC.

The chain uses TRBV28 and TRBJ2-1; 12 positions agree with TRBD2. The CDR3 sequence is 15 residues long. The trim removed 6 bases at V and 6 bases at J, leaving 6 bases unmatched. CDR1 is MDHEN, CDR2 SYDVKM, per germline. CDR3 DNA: TGTGCCAGCAGCCCACTAGCGGGAGGAGGCAATGAGCAGTTCTTC. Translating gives CASSPLAGGGNEQFF.

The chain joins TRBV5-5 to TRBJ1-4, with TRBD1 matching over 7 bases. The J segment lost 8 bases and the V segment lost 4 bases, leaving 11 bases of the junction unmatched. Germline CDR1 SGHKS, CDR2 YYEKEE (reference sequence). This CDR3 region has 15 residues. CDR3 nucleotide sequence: TGTGCCAGCAGCACTCTGACAGGGTCGGGGGAAAAACTGTTTTTT. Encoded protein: CASSTLTGSGEKLFF.

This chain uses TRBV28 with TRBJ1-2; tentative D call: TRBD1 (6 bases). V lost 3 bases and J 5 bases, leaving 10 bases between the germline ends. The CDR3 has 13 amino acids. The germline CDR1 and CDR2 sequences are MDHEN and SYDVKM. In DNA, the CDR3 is TGTGCCAGCAGTTTGTTACAGGGATATGGCTACACCTTC. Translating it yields CASSLLQGYGYTF.

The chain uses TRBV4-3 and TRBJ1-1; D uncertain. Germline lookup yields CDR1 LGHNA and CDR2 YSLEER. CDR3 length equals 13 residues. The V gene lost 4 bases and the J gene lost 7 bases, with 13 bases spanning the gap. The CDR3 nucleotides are TGCGCCAGCAGCCGACTAGGATTCAATGAAGCTTTCTTT. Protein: CASSRLGFNEAFF.